This T cell receptor (beta chain) stems from a study of T cells in Graves' hyperthyroidism and ophthalmopathy. Broader study findings: Ophthalmopathy onset followed model prediction by a median about six months. Blood samples included most of the expanded thyroid clonotypes exceeding 0.001.

The table lists this clonotype with many counts. Its matching antigen is unknown. It was uncontrolled infection, other autoimmune disease, pregnancy or lactation that excluded patients. Under 12 ml fresh peripheral blood yielded the PBMCs. The CDR3 regions of TCR beta were amplified from RNA transcripts. First-round RT-PCR targeting the TCR CDR3 was performed with the HTBI primer set. TCRdb ran MiXCR on the multiplex PCR reads and lists one entry per CDR3 protein. The sample lists about 250,000 distinct CDR3 sequences; roughly 15% were seen once. Trimming pared 3 bases from V and 8 bases from J, leaving 8 bases between. The germline gives CDR1 DFQATT, CDR2 SNEGSKA (reference sequence). The length of the CDR3 is 12 residues.

The rearrangement joins TRBV20-1 to TRBJ1-6; D is unclear. The sequence was obtained from a woman aged 45-59 years with Graves' hyperthyroidism that later progressed to Graves' ophthalmopathy. Sequenced sample: blood. The CDR3 nucleotides read TGCAGTGCTAGTAGTTTTCATTCACCCCTCCACTTT. It codes for CSASSFHSPLHF.